This entry lists 3 T cell receptor beta chains sequenced from one sample in a study of PD-1 blockade in classical Hodgkin lymphoma. Here immunoSEQ multiplex PCR was the method, and the copy in TCRdb shows in-frame clones only, minus some. The table includes 49,000 or so clones, around 82% detected once. All patients relapsed after autologous stem cell transplantation, and brentuximab vedotin exposure varied. Sequences were derived from peripheral blood mononuclear cells (PBMCs), sampled before the second cycle of nivolumab. Receptors originate from a human donor with classical Hodgkin lymphoma.

The rearrangement links TRBV27 to TRBJ2-6, with D uncertain. The germline CDR1 and CDR2 sequences are MNHEY and SMNVEV (reference sequence). The germline V and J ends were trimmed by 5 bases and 0 bases, with 11 bases remaining between them. The CDR3 has 16 residues. The CDR3 region is CASSPTWGSGANVLTF. In DNA form, the CDR3 reads TGTGCCAGCAGTCCCACGTGGGGCTCTGGGGCCAACGTCCTGACTTTC.

The chain couples TRBV6-5 to TRBJ2-7; TRBD1 aligns across 7 bases. The CDR3 sequence is 15 residues long. After removal of 2 bases from V and 4 bases from J, the junction contained 8 bases not matched to a gene. In germline, CDR1 is MNHEY, CDR2 SVGAGI. CDR3 coding DNA: TGTGCCAGCAGTTACCAAATCGGGACAGCTTACGAGCAGTACTTC. Amino acids: CASSYQIGTAYEQYF.

The rearrangement joins TRBV19 to TRBJ1-2; a weak D match, TRBD1 (6 bases). V was cut by 7 bases and J by 8 bases, with 20 bases left in between. There are 14 residues in the CDR3. Germline CDR1 reads LNHDA; CDR2 reads SQIVND (reference sequence). Written as DNA, the CDR3 is TGTGCCAGTACCCCGCCGGGGGCCCTGTGGGGCTACACCTTC. Residues: CASTPPGALWGYTF.